This passage covers 30 T cell receptor beta chains from one sample sequenced in a study of shared clonotypes between healthy human individuals. The data were produced by immunoSEQ multiplex PCR, yet TCRdb's version contains in-frame clones alone and is incomplete. The profile covers 2 million to 3 million clones, with more than 85% appearing a single time and around 0.37% taken by the ten largest. Sequenced: naive CD4+ T cells from PBMCs. Documented subset: CD45RA+ positively selected. The receptors come from a man younger than 35 in good health. Some clones in this sample may be carry-over from other donors' samples.

This chain uses TRBV5-1 with TRBJ2-2; TRBD2 matches at 9 bases. The CDR3 spans 17 residues. Germline CDR1 SGHRS, CDR2 YFSETQ. The V segment lost 2 bases and the J segment 1 base; nucleotides outside the gene matches: 6. CDR3 sequence: CASSLIAGVKNTGELFF. The CDR3 DNA sequence: TGCGCCAGCAGCTTAATAGCGGGAGTAAAGAACACCGGGGAGCTGTTTTTT.

The V and J genes are TRBV2 and TRBJ1-4; D is ambiguous. This CDR3 region has 19 residues. Germline CDR1 is SNHLY and CDR2 is FYNNEI. Trimming stripped 6 bases from V and 1 base from J, with 24 bases between. CDR3 sequence (DNA): TGTGCCAGCAGAGCCCGTATGGGCCTGAGTGGGGTAACTAATGAAAAACTGTTTTTT. Encoded protein: CASRARMGLSGVTNEKLFF.

This clone came up once. In the same sample, other DNA sequences code for this CDR3. The chain couples TRBV5-1 to TRBJ1-2; 7 bases line up with TRBD1. CDR1 and CDR2 (germline): SGHRS, YFSETQ. Trimming took 4 bases from V and 5 from J; bases not matched to a gene: 8. The CDR3 has 14 residues. CDR3 region: CASSPGQGGYGYTF. CDR3 coding DNA: TGCGCCAGCAGCCCCGGCCAGGGGGGATATGGCTACACCTTC.

As regards this clone: At the DNA level, this CDR3 is encoded by other sequences in the same sample as well. This chain joins TRBV7-3 and TRBJ2-2, with D unresolved. Germline values: CDR1 SGHTA, CDR2 FQGTGA. V was trimmed by 5 bases and J by 7 bases, leaving 8 bases between them. This CDR3 comprises 12 residues. In DNA form, the CDR3 reads TGTGCCAGCAGCCCTAAGATCGGGGAGCTGTTTTTT. Translating it yields CASSPKIGELFF.

The rearrangement joins TRBV6-6 to TRBJ1-5, with 7 bases matching TRBD1. V shed 5 bases, J shed 2 bases, and the junction held 6 bases outside the gene matches. This CDR3 is built from 15 residues. Germline V CDR1 and CDR2: MNHNY, SVGAGI (reference sequence). CDR3 sequence (DNA): TGTGCCAGCAGTCAGGGGGGGGACGGCAATCAGCCCCAGCATTTT. Amino acid sequence: CASSQGGDGNQPQHF.

The chain joins TRBV7-6 to TRBJ2-1, with 8 positions matching TRBD2. Trimming removed 0 bases from V and 3 bases from J; junction bases left unmatched: 4. This CDR3 is 16 amino acids long. Germline V CDR1 and CDR2: SGHVS, FNYEAQ. The DNA of the CDR3 is TGTGCCAGCAGCTTAGCGCACAGCGGGAGCTACAATGAGCAGTTCTTC. Its translation is CASSLAHSGSYNEQFF.

Points on this clone: As the CDR3 is not closed by the conserved phenylalanine or tryptophan, this likely results from a read error. The DNA is left out, because the CDR3 cannot be placed on it with certainty; the CDR3 is given as TCRdb lists it. V gene TRBV10-1 combines with J gene TRBJ2-7; TRBD1, the D gene given by the table, was not confirmed from the DNA. Germline lookup yields CDR1 WNHNN and CDR2 SYGVQD (reference sequence). The CDR3 is made up of 14 amino acids, end residues included. The CDR3 sequence is CASSARDRGNPFPI.

The chain carries TRBV28 and TRBJ2-7, with D possibly being TRBD1 (6 bases). The CDR3 has 14 residues. Looked up from germline, CDR1 is MDHEN and CDR2 is SYDVKM. Trimming removed 7 bases at V and 2 bases at J, with 15 bases between. CDR3 sequence: CASNSVDSTYEQYF. CDR3 DNA: TGTGCCAGCAACAGCGTGGACAGCACCTACGAGCAGTACTTC.

This chain joins TRBV7-2 and TRBJ1-3, with D possibly matching TRBD1 (5 bases). With 8 bases removed from V and 0 bases from J, the gap between germline ends came to 14 bases. The CDR3 is 15 amino acids. Germline CDR1 is SGHTA and CDR2 is FQGNSA. CDR3 residues: CASSYRTSSGNTIYF. CDR3 nucleotides: TGTGCCAGCTCCTACAGGACCAGCTCTGGAAACACCATATATTTT.

This sequence joins TRBV6-5 and TRBJ2-2; no firm D call. This CDR3 is 13 amino acids long. With 7 bases removed from V and 5 bases from J, the gap between germline ends came to 11 bases. CDR1 is MNHEY, CDR2 SVGAGI, per germline. The CDR3 here is CASTSLATGELFF. In DNA, the CDR3 is TGTGCCAGCACCTCACTGGCGACCGGGGAGCTGTTTTTT.

The V and J genes are TRBV19 and TRBJ2-1; 8 nucleotides agree with TRBD2. J lost 6 bases, V lost 2 bases, and 12 bases had no gene match. This CDR3 is built from 17 residues. Germline-derived CDR1 and CDR2 are LNHDA and SQIVND (reference sequence). CDR3 residues: CASSIRLAGMGGNEQFF. The CDR3 DNA follows: TGTGCCAGTAGTATAAGGCTAGCGGGCATGGGAGGCAATGAGCAGTTCTTC.

The chain carries TRBV28 and TRBJ1-1, with TRBD1 as a possible D gene (5 bases). The germline V gene encodes CDR1 MDHEN and CDR2 SYDVKM. The CDR3 runs to 15 residues. Trimming shortened V by 4 bases and J by 1 base, and 13 bases separated the two germline ends. The CDR3 sequence is CASSSDLGGNTEAFF. CDR3 sequence (DNA): TGTGCCAGCAGTTCCGACCTGGGGGGGAACACTGAAGCTTTCTTT. The full variable domain, in which reference TRBV28 and TRBJ1-1 provide the parts outside the CDR3, is DVKVTQSSRYLVKRTGEKVFLECVQDMDHENMFWYRQDPGLGLRLIYFSYDVKMKEKGDIPEGYSVSREKKERFSLILESASTNQTSMYLCASSSDLGGNTEAFFGQGTRLTVV.

As for this clone: Additional DNA sequences in this sample encode the identical CDR3. The genes are TRBV5-1 and TRBJ2-6, with D perhaps matching TRBD2 (5 bases). CDR3 size: 15 residues. Trimming cost V 0 bases and J 2 bases, with 6 bases left between them. The germline gives CDR1 SGHRS, CDR2 YFSETQ. The CDR3 loop reads CASSLGGPGANVLTF. CDR3 sequence (DNA): TGCGCCAGCAGCTTGGGAGGGCCTGGGGCCAACGTCCTGACTTTC. Full variable domain (remainder filled in from reference TRBV5-1 and TRBJ2-6): KAGVTQTPRYLIKTRGQQVTLSCSPISGHRSVSWYQQTPGQGLQFLFEYFSETQRNKGNFPGRFSGRQFSNSRSEMNVSTLELGDSALYLCASSLGGPGANVLTFGAGSRLTVL.

The V call is TRBV6-1, the J call TRBJ2-1; a possible D gene is TRBD2 (6 bases). V was pared by 0 bases and J by 2 bases, with 20 bases between. Germline-derived CDR1 and CDR2 are MNHNS and SASEGT. The CDR3 has 19 amino acids. CDR3 bases: TGTGCCAGCAGTGAAGCTTGGCTAGTGGGAGGCTACACCTACAATGAGCAGTTCTTC. Translation: CASSEAWLVGGYTYNEQFF.

The chain couples TRBV5-4 to TRBJ2-5; D unresolved. This CDR3 is 14 amino acids long. Trimming left V 4 bases short and J 1 base short, with 11 bases between. The germline V gene has CDR1 SGHNT and CDR2 YYREEE (reference sequence). CDR3 nucleotide sequence: TGTGCCAGCAGCCGTCCGGGTCCCCAAGAGACCCAGTACTTC. As protein: CASSRPGPQETQYF.

J is TRBJ1-6 and V is TRBV7-9, with TRBD1 as a possible D gene (6 bases). Trimming left V 5 bases short and J 9 bases short, with 14 bases between. From germline, CDR1 is SEHNR and CDR2 FQNEAQ (reference sequence). There are 14 residues in the CDR3. The CDR3 coding sequence is TGTGCCAGCAGCCTCCCGGACAGCTTTTCACCCCTCCACTTT. This gives the protein CASSLPDSFSPLHF.

A word on this clone: The same CDR3 also results from other DNA sequences found in this sample. The chain links TRBV7-9 to TRBJ1-3; D is undetermined. The CDR3 extends over 14 amino acids. Germline CDR1 and CDR2: SEHNR and FQNEAQ (reference sequence). V gave up 5 bases and J gave up 0 bases, with 8 bases separating them. CDR3 sequence: CASSPGFSGNTIYF. In nucleotides, the CDR3 is TGTGCCAGCAGCCCCGGCTTCTCTGGAAACACCATATATTTT.

The chain employs TRBV27 and TRBJ1-1; 11 bases are shared with TRBD1. V lost 4 bases, J lost 4 bases, and 8 bases stayed unmatched. The CDR3 loop spans 16 amino acids. Looked up from germline, CDR1 is MNHEY and CDR2 is SMNVEV (reference sequence). CDR3 region: CASSSGQGGWGTEAFF. In DNA form, the CDR3 reads TGTGCCAGCAGTTCGGGACAGGGGGGCTGGGGCACTGAAGCTTTCTTT.

This rearrangement joins TRBV2 to TRBJ1-6, with D uncertain. The CDR3 runs to 14 residues. The ends were cut back, 6 bases at V and 10 bases at J, with 16 bases in the middle. Germline loops: CDR1 SNHLY, CDR2 FYNNEI. The CDR3 DNA reads TGTGCCAGCAGGGCCAAAGACTATCCGTCACCCCTCCACTTT. It encodes CASRAKDYPSPLHF.

The chain is built from TRBV18 and TRBJ1-1; D is undetermined. The CDR3 contains 14 residues. Germline CDR1 KGHSH, CDR2 LQKENI. Trimming removed 4 bases at V and 0 bases at J, with 9 bases between. The CDR3 bases are TGTGCCAGCTCACGAGCGGAAATGAACACTGAAGCTTTCTTT. This gives the protein CASSRAEMNTEAFF.

This clone was detected once. CDR3: CASNPRVDLPNYGYTF. In nucleotides, the CDR3 is TGTGCCAGCAACCCCCGGGTGGATTTACCTAACTATGGCTACACCTTC. J is TRBJ1-2 and V is TRBV5-6; D is undetermined. Germline CDR1 reads SGHDT; CDR2 reads YYEEEE. There are 16 residues in the CDR3. The V end was cut by 6 bases, the J end by 0 bases, with 18 bases between.

This clone was observed once. The chain is built from TRBV21-1 and TRBJ1-2. TRBV21-1 is listed as a pseudogene. The CDR3 is made up of 19 amino acids. The DNA for the CDR3 is TGTGCCAGCAGCAAATATGGCCCCCTCTTGCAGATCGGGAACTATGGCTACACCTTC. It codes for CASSKYGPLLQIGNYGYTF.

The rearrangement links TRBV6-5 to TRBJ2-7; perhaps TRBD2 as D (6 bases). Germline V gene data show CDR1 as MNHEY and CDR2 as SVGAGI. V lost 5 bases and J lost 4, with 15 bases in between. The length of the CDR3 is 14 residues. The CDR3 here is CASSPRAGPYEQYF. CDR3 sequence (DNA): TGTGCCAGCAGTCCCCGCGCGGGACCGTACGAGCAGTACTTC.

The count of this clone is one. The DNA of the CDR3 is TGTGCCAGCAGTCTAGGGGGGCAGAGGTATGGCTACACCTTC. Protein product: CASSLGGQRYGYTF. The rearrangement links TRBV6-6 to TRBJ1-2; a weak D match, TRBD1 (6 bases). V was clipped by 5 bases and J by 5 bases, with 15 bases between them. The CDR3 contains 14 residues. Per germline, CDR1 MNHNY and CDR2 SVGAGI (reference sequence).

The chain employs TRBV7-2 and TRBJ2-3; possibly TRBD2 for D (5 bases). The CDR3 is made up of 17 amino acids. Germline V CDR1 and CDR2: SGHTA, FQGNSA. Trimming left V 5 bases short and J 1 base short, with 19 bases between. The CDR3 coding sequence is TGTGCCAGCAGCCCTTCCTGGGCTAGCTCAGGCACAGATACGCAGTATTTT. It codes for CASSPSWASSGTDTQYF.

This rearrangement joins TRBV6-1 to TRBJ2-5; perhaps D is TRBD1 or TRBD2 (7 bases each). Trimming took off 4 bases at V and 5 bases at J, with 23 bases between the two ends. This CDR3 spans 17 amino acids. The germline CDR1 and CDR2 sequences are MNHNS and SASEGT. The CDR3 nucleotides are TGTGCCAGCAGTGGACGAGCGTACAGGGGAGGGGGCGAGACCCAGTACTTC. Its translation is CASSGRAYRGGGETQYF.

The J gene is TRBJ1-2, the V gene TRBV5-6; D unclear. V was pared by 0 bases and J by 0 bases, with 12 bases between. Germline V gene data show CDR1 as SGHDT and CDR2 as YYEEEE. The CDR3 is 16 residues long. CDR3 region: CASSLGPPIANYGYTF. The DNA for the CDR3 is TGTGCCAGCAGCTTGGGTCCACCCATAGCTAACTATGGCTACACCTTC.

This clone has only one observation. The chain couples TRBV5-4 to TRBJ2-1, with a weak D call TRBD2 (5 bases). The V end lost 3 bases, the J end lost 2 bases, and 18 bases lay between the germline ends. Germline-derived CDR1 and CDR2 are SGHNT and YYREEE (reference sequence). The CDR3 totals 17 residues. CDR3 sequence reads: CASSSGVAPNAYNEQFF. The CDR3 region has the DNA TGTGCCAGCAGCTCCGGGGTCGCCCCAAACGCCTACAATGAGCAGTTCTTC.

This chain connects TRBV15 to TRBJ2-5; the D call may be TRBD1 or TRBD2 (5 bases each). V shed 0 bases and J shed 4 bases, with 15 bases lying between them. The CDR3 covers 16 residues. CDR1 and CDR2 from the germline V gene are LNHNV and YYDKDF (reference sequence). The CDR3 sequence: CATSRDRAVGGETQYF. CDR3 coding DNA: TGTGCCACCAGCAGAGATAGGGCCGTTGGGGGAGAGACCCAGTACTTC.

This clone was recorded once. The genes are TRBV19 and TRBJ2-7; TRBD1 aligns across 7 bases. With 3 bases clipped from V and 3 bases from J, the junction kept 5 bases outside the gene matches. Germline-derived CDR1 and CDR2 are LNHDA and SQIVND (reference sequence). The CDR3 runs 14 residues. The CDR3 DNA reads TGTGCCAGTAGTATTCGTGCAGGGGGCTACGAGCAGTACTTC. Translating it yields CASSIRAGGYEQYF.